The 3 T cell receptor beta chains below all came from one sample that was sequenced in a study of CXCR3-negative and CXCR3-positive naive CD8 T cells. Findings of the study overall: Relative to CXCR3-negative naive cells, CXCR3-positive naive cells had more hydrophobic TRB CDR3s.

The method, 5' RACE with UMI labels, was used to prepare the TRB cDNA libraries. TCRdb re-called the 5' RACE reads and catalogs CDR3 proteins one per entry, DNA excluded. The sample totals about 90,000 distinct CDR3 sequences. No antigen is known for these receptors. Sequenced: naive CXCR3+ CD8+ T cells from blood. Stated subset: CD45RO-CCR7+CD27+CD95- naive CD8+ T cells expressing CXCR3 (TNR3+). Receptors were obtained from a human donor in good health. Some clones in this sample may be carry-over from other donors' samples.

This rearrangement joins TRBV4-1 to TRBJ1-2; TCRdb outputs TRBD1, but without DNA this stays unchecked. The CDR3 loop spans 16 amino acids. Per germline, CDR1 MGHRA and CDR2 YSYEKL. CDR3 sequence reads: CASSQGTGQGFFGYTF.

The chain couples TRBV12-3 or TRBV12-4 to TRBJ2-5. CDR3 length: 14 amino acids. The CDR3: CASNPLEPRETQYF.

The chain recombines TRBV7-3 with TRBJ2-7; TCRdb returns TRBD2, unconfirmable since there is no DNA. The CDR3 length is 13 residues. Germline V gene data show CDR1 as SGHTA and CDR2 as FQGTGA. This CDR3 reads CASSLIGGKEQYF.